Listed below are T cell receptor beta chains from one sample, sequenced in a study of T cells after yellow fever vaccination. Using its own MiXCR run on the 5' RACE reads, TCRdb lists one record per CDR3 protein. The data hold roughly 520,000 distinct CDR3 sequences, with 20% to 25% observed a single time. The sample was PBMCs, taken approximately 22 days after the first yellow fever vaccination. Every receptor here comes from a young man who received the YFV17D yellow fever vaccine. Both conserved end residues are part of each CDR3. Each record gives: J gene, V gene, D gene, clone size, CDR3 DNA, CDR3 protein. D genes are given only for firm matches. Rows may omit the clone size; those that give it use once, few, many or a size class.

J: TRBJ1-2; V: TRBV5-1; D: .; size: .; DNA: TGCGCCAGCAAGCCCCGACCCGGGACAATCTATGGCTACACCTTC; CDR3: CASKPRPGTIYGYTF
J: TRBJ2-5; V: TRBV2; D: .; size: .; DNA: TGTGCCAGCCAGGTCCGGGACTGGCGGGAGACCCAGTACTTC; CDR3: CASQVRDWRETQYF
J: TRBJ2-5; V: TRBV7-2; D: TRBD2; size: .; DNA: TGTGCCAGCAGCCCCTCTGGCGGGGGGTGGGGAGAGACCCAGTACTTC; CDR3: CASSPSGGGWGETQYF
J: TRBJ2-1; V: TRBV24-1; D: .; size: .; DNA: TGTGCCACCGAGCTGGACAATGAGCAGTTCTTC; CDR3: CATELDNEQFF
J: TRBJ1-1; V: TRBV28; D: .; size: few; DNA: TGTGCCAGCAGTGACGACAGGAACACTGAAGCTTTCTTT; CDR3: CASSDDRNTEAFF
J: TRBJ2-3; V: TRBV9; D: TRBD2; size: once; DNA: TGTGCCAGCTCGGGACTAGCGGGGGGGAATACGCAGTATTTT; CDR3: CASSGLAGGNTQYF
J: TRBJ2-5; V: TRBV6-5; D: TRBD2; size: .; DNA: TGTGCCAGCAGTTACTCCCCTCCAGCGGGGAAAGAGACCCAGTACTTC; CDR3: CASSYSPPAGKETQYF
J: TRBJ1-6; V: TRBV7-9; D: .; size: once; DNA: TGTGCCAGCAGCCCCTCAGGGACACCCCTCCACTTT; CDR3: CASSPSGTPLHF
J: TRBJ2-5; V: TRBV5-1; D: TRBD1; size: .; DNA: TGCGCCAGCAGCGGTATAGACAGGGGGGTAGAGACCCAGTACTTC; CDR3: CASSGIDRGVETQYF
J: TRBJ1-3; V: TRBV5-1; D: .; size: few; DNA: TGCGCCAGCAGCTTGTCAGGTGCCTCTGGAAACACCATATATTTT; CDR3: CASSLSGASGNTIYF
J: TRBJ2-1; V: TRBV5-1; D: TRBD1; size: many; DNA: TGCGCCAGCAGCATTACAGGGGGCCATGAGCAGTTCTTC; CDR3: CASSITGGHEQFF
J: TRBJ2-3; V: TRBV20-1; D: .; size: many; DNA: TGCAGTGCTAGATTAGTCCGCACAGATACGCAGTATTTT; CDR3: CSARLVRTDTQYF
J: TRBJ1-5; V: TRBV7-2; D: .; size: few; DNA: TGTGCCAGCAGCTTAGAAATAAGGAGCAATCAGCCCCAGCATTTT; CDR3: CASSLEIRSNQPQHF
J: TRBJ1-1; V: TRBV7-2; D: .; size: .; DNA: TGTGCCAGCAGCTTGGGGGCCCTCGGCACTGAAGCTTTCTTT; CDR3: CASSLGALGTEAFF
J: TRBJ2-5; V: TRBV27; D: TRBD2; size: .; DNA: TGTGCCAGCAGGCGGGGGACTGGCGATGGAGAGGCCCAGTACTTC; CDR3: CASRRGTGDGEAQYF
J: TRBJ1-1; V: TRBV27; D: TRBD1; size: .; DNA: TGTGCCAGCAGACCCGGACAGGGGCGAGGAGGAACGACTGAAGCTTTCTTT; CDR3: CASRPGQGRGGTTEAFF
J: TRBJ2-5; V: TRBV4-2; D: .; size: few; DNA: TGTGCCAGCAGCCAAGAGGCTCCCCGGCAGGAGACCCAGTACTTC; CDR3: CASSQEAPRQETQYF
J: TRBJ1-1; V: TRBV25-1; D: .; size: .; DNA: TGTGCCAGCAGTGAATATAAAGGGGTAGGGACTGAAGCTTTCTTT; CDR3: CASSEYKGVGTEAFF
J: TRBJ1-6; V: TRBV5-1; D: .; size: few; DNA: TGCGCCAGCAGCTTCGATCTACAGGGCCCATCCCTCCACTTT; CDR3: CASSFDLQGPSLHF
J: TRBJ2-3; V: TRBV3-1; D: .; size: .; DNA: TGTGCCAGCAGCCGTACTTCACAGGATACGCAGTATTTT; CDR3: CASSRTSQDTQYF
J: TRBJ2-1; V: TRBV7-3; D: .; size: .; DNA: TGTGCCAGCAGCTCCCTCGGACACTACAATGAGCAGTTCTTC; CDR3: CASSSLGHYNEQFF
J: TRBJ2-5; V: TRBV19; D: TRBD2; size: few; DNA: TGTGCCAGTAGTCACCGGACTAGCGGACACCAAGAGACCCAGTACTTC; CDR3: CASSHRTSGHQETQYF
J: TRBJ2-3; V: TRBV9; D: TRBD1; size: .; DNA: TGTGCCAGCAGCGGGGGGGACAGGAGCACAGATACGCAGTATTTT; CDR3: CASSGGDRSTDTQYF
J: TRBJ2-4; V: TRBV12-3/TRBV12-4; D: .; size: .; DNA: TGTGCCAGCAGCCCGCAGGGCCTACAGTACTTC; CDR3: CASSPQGLQYF
J: TRBJ1-4; V: TRBV20-1; D: TRBD1; size: few; DNA: TGCAGTGCTAGACAGGGGGCAACTAATGAAAAACTGTTTTTT; CDR3: CSARQGATNEKLFF
J: TRBJ2-4; V: TRBV5-1; D: .; size: .; DNA: TGCGCCAGCAGCTTGGCCGCTTCTCTGGACGGGGTTCAGTACTTC; CDR3: CASSLAASLDGVQYF
J: TRBJ1-5; V: TRBV18; D: TRBD1; size: .; DNA: TGTGCCAGCTCACCGGACAGGAACAATCAGCCCCAGCATTTT; CDR3: CASSPDRNNQPQHF
J: TRBJ2-1; V: TRBV4-1; D: .; size: .; DNA: TGCGCCAGCAGCCAAAACCAACTCCAGCCCTACAATGAGCAGTTCTTC; CDR3: CASSQNQLQPYNEQFF
J: TRBJ1-1; V: TRBV27; D: .; size: .; DNA: TGTGCCAGCAGTTTATTCCCGACAGGCCATATGAACACTGAAGCTTTCTTT; CDR3: CASSLFPTGHMNTEAFF
J: TRBJ2-3; V: TRBV29-1; D: .; size: .; DNA: TGCAGCGTTGAAAGGCCGCAAGGGGCAGATACGCAGTATTTT; CDR3: CSVERPQGADTQYF
J: TRBJ1-1; V: TRBV2; D: TRBD1; size: once; DNA: TGTGCCAGCAGTGACGTTGGACAGGGAAACACTGAAGCTTTCTTT; CDR3: CASSDVGQGNTEAFF
J: TRBJ2-3; V: TRBV5-5; D: TRBD2; size: many; DNA: TGTGCCAGCAGCCCAGCGGGGGGGCGCACAGATACGCAGTATTTT; CDR3: CASSPAGGRTDTQYF
J: TRBJ2-5; V: TRBV7-6; D: .; size: few; DNA: TGTGCCAGCACTATCGGTCAGGGGATAGAAGAGACCCAGTACTTC; CDR3: CASTIGQGIEETQYF
J: TRBJ2-1; V: TRBV7-2; D: .; size: .; DNA: TGTGCCAGCAGCTTGGATAACAATGAGCAGTTCTTC; CDR3: CASSLDNNEQFF
J: TRBJ2-7; V: TRBV7-2; D: TRBD2; size: few; DNA: TGTGCCAGCAGCCGAGCGGCGGGGGGTAACGAGCAGTACTTC; CDR3: CASSRAAGGNEQYF
J: TRBJ2-7; V: TRBV3-1; D: .; size: once; DNA: TGTGCCTCCAGCGGAGGCAGGGAAGCCCACCTACACAGCTACGAGCAGTACTTC; CDR3: CASSGGREAHLHSYEQYF
J: TRBJ2-2; V: TRBV4-2; D: .; size: .; DNA: TGTGCCAGCAGCCACGGGGATACGGACACCGGGGAGCTGTTTTTT; CDR3: CASSHGDTDTGELFF
J: TRBJ1-4; V: TRBV5-1; D: .; size: many; DNA: TGCGCCAGCAGCCCAGGAGCAGGGACGAATGAAAAACTGTTTTTT; CDR3: CASSPGAGTNEKLFF
J: TRBJ2-2; V: TRBV29-1; D: TRBD1; size: few; DNA: TGCAGCGTTCGCCCGGGACAGACAGCGAACACCGGGGAGCTGTTTTTT; CDR3: CSVRPGQTANTGELFF
J: TRBJ2-5; V: TRBV29-1; D: .; size: .; DNA: TGCAGCGTCACAAGGGGATCGCGAGAGACCCAGTACTTC; CDR3: CSVTRGSRETQYF
J: TRBJ2-7; V: TRBV6-2/TRBV6-3; D: .; size: few; DNA: TGTGCCAGCAGTGTTGCGGGGCACTACGAGCAGTACTTC; CDR3: CASSVAGHYEQYF
J: TRBJ1-5; V: TRBV7-2; D: .; size: many; DNA: TGTGCCAGCAGCCTCACCGGGACAAACAATCAGCCCCAGCATTTT; CDR3: CASSLTGTNNQPQHF
J: TRBJ2-3; V: TRBV30; D: TRBD1; size: .; DNA: TGTGCCTGGAGGGACAGGGGGAGCACAGATACGCAGTATTTT; CDR3: CAWRDRGSTDTQYF
J: TRBJ2-7; V: TRBV5-1; D: .; size: .; DNA: TGCGCCAGCAGCTTTGAGAGACAGGAAAGCGGCTACGAGCAGTACTTC; CDR3: CASSFERQESGYEQYF
J: TRBJ2-3; V: TRBV5-4; D: .; size: .; DNA: TGTGCCAGCAGCACCCCCGGGACGGCTGATACGCAGTATTTT; CDR3: CASSTPGTADTQYF
J: TRBJ2-1; V: TRBV7-9; D: .; size: .; DNA: TGTGCCAGCAGCTTAGGGTGGTGGTCGGGGGCGAGAAATGAGCAGTTCTTC; CDR3: CASSLGWWSGARNEQFF
J: TRBJ1-2; V: TRBV21-1; D: .; size: .; DNA: TGTGCCAGCAGGCACAGCTATGGCTACACCTTC; CDR3: CASRHSYGYTF
J: TRBJ1-4; V: TRBV12-3/TRBV12-4; D: .; size: .; DNA: TGTGCCAGCATCAATTCCGGGATGAATAATGAAAAACTGTTTTTT; CDR3: CASINSGMNNEKLFF
J: TRBJ1-1; V: TRBV14; D: .; size: few; DNA: TGTGCCAGCAGCCAATCGGTGGGGAGCACTGAAGCTTTCTTT; CDR3: CASSQSVGSTEAFF
J: TRBJ2-1; V: TRBV28; D: TRBD1; size: few; DNA: TGTGCCAGCAGGACAGGGAGTATTGGTGCTAACAATGAGCAGTTCTTC; CDR3: CASRTGSIGANNEQFF
J: TRBJ2-2; V: TRBV10-3; D: TRBD2; size: .; DNA: TGTGCCATCAGAGCGGGGGGACGTACCGGGGAGCTGTTTTTT; CDR3: CAIRAGGRTGELFF
J: TRBJ2-1; V: TRBV4-1; D: .; size: few; DNA: TGCGCCAGCAGCCAATCCATTGAGCAGTTCTTC; CDR3: CASSQSIEQFF
J: TRBJ2-7; V: TRBV7-9; D: .; size: many; DNA: TGTGCCAGCAGCTTAGTTACTCCCGCCTACGAGCAGTACTTC; CDR3: CASSLVTPAYEQYF
J: TRBJ2-2; V: TRBV12-3/TRBV12-4; D: TRBD1; size: few; DNA: TGTGCCTTCGGTCGGGGAGGGGGGACAGGGAAGGGCACCGGGGAGCTGTTTTTT; CDR3: CAFGRGGGTGKGTGELFF
J: TRBJ2-2; V: TRBV12-3/TRBV12-4; D: .; size: few; DNA: TGTGCCAGCAGTTTGGGGCACGGACCTCCCGGGGAGCTGTTTTTT; CDR3: CASSLGHGPPGELFF
J: TRBJ2-7; V: TRBV27; D: .; size: .; DNA: TGTGCCACGAGAAGACTAGACTCCTACGAGCAGTACTTC; CDR3: CATRRLDSYEQYF
J: TRBJ1-5; V: TRBV20-1; D: .; size: few; DNA: TGCAGTGCTATAGGACCCAGCAATCAGCCCCAGCATTTT; CDR3: CSAIGPSNQPQHF
J: TRBJ2-1; V: TRBV7-8; D: TRBD2; size: .; DNA: TGTGCCAGCAGCTTCGGGGGGGGGCCGAGTGAGCAGTTCTTC; CDR3: CASSFGGGPSEQFF
J: TRBJ2-1; V: TRBV9; D: .; size: .; DNA: TGTGCCAGCAGCGGCCTAGGGGGGGGGGTCTACAATGAGCAGTTCTTC; CDR3: CASSGLGGGVYNEQFF
J: TRBJ1-6; V: TRBV5-1; D: .; size: .; DNA: TGCGCCAGCAGCTTGGGAACAGTGGATTCACCCCTCCACTTT; CDR3: CASSLGTVDSPLHF